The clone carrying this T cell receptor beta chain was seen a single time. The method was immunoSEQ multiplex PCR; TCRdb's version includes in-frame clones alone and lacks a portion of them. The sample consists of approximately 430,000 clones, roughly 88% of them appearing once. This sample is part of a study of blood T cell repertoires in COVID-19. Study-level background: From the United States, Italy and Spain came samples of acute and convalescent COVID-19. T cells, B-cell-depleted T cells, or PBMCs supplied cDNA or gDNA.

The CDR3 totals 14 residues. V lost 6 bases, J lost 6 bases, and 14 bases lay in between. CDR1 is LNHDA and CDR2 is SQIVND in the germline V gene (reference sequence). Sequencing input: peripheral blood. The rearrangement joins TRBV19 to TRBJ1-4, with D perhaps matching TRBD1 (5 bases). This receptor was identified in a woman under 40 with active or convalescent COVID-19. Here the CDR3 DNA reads TGTGCCAGTAGAGTTTCGACAGAAGATGAAAAACTGTTTTTT. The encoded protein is CASRVSTEDEKLFF.